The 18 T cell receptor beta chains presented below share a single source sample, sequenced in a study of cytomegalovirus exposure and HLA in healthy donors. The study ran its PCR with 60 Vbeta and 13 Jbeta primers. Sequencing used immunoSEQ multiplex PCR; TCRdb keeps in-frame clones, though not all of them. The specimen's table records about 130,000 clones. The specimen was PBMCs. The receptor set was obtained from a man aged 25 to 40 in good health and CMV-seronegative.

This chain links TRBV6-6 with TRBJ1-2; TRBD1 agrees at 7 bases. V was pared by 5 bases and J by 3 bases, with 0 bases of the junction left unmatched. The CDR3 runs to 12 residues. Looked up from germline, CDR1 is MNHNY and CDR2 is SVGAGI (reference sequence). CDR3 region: CASSDRDYGYTF. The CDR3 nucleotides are TGTGCCAGCAGTGACAGGGACTATGGCTACACCTTC.

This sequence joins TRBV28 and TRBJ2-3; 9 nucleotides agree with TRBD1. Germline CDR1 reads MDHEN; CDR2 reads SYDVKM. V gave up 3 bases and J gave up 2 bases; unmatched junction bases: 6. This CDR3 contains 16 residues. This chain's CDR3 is CASSFLGTGLTDTQYF. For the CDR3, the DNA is TGTGCCAGCAGTTTCCTCGGGACAGGGCTCACAGATACGCAGTATTTT.

The DNA for the CDR3 is TGTGCCAGCAGCTTGGAAAACAGGGGACCATACAATGAGCAGTTCTTC. Its translation: CASSLENRGPYNEQFF. The chain is built from TRBV5-6 and TRBJ2-1; 7 bases line up with TRBD1. The CDR3 extends over 16 amino acids. V was clipped by 0 bases and J by 4 bases; unmatched bases: 7. Germline CDR1 is SGHDT and CDR2 is YYEEEE.

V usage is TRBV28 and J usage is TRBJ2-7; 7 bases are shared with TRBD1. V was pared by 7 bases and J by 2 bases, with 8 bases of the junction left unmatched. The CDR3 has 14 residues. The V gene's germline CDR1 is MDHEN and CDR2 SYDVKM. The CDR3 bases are TGTGCCAGCAAGAACCTGGGACAGACCTACGAGCAGTACTTC. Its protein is CASKNLGQTYEQYF.

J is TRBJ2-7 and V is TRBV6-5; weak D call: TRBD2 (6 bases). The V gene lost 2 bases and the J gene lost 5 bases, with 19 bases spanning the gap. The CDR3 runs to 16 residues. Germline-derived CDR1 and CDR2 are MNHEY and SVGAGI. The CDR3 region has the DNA TGTGCCAGCAGTTACAAGCCGGGACTCGGCATCAACGAGCAGTACTTC. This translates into CASSYKPGLGINEQYF.

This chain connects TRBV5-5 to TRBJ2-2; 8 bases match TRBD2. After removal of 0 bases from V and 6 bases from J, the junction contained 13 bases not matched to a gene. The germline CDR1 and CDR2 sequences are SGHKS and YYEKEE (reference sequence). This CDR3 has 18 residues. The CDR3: CASSLGAGGVLGPGELFF. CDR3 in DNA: TGTGCCAGCAGCTTGGGGGCCGGGGGGGTACTAGGCCCCGGGGAGCTGTTTTTT.

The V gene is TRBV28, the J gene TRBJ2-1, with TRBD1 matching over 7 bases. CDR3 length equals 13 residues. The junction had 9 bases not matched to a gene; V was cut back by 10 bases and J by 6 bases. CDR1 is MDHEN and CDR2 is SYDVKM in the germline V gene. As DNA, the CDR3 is TGTGCCACCATCAAAACAGGGGTCAATGAGCAGTTCTTC. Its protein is CATIKTGVNEQFF.

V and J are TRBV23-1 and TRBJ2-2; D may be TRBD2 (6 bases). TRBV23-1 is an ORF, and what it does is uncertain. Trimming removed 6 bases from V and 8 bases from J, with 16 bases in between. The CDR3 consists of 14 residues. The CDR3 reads CASSPGTGVGELFF. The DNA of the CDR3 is TGCGCCAGCAGCCCCGGCACGGGGGTAGGGGAGCTGTTTTTT.

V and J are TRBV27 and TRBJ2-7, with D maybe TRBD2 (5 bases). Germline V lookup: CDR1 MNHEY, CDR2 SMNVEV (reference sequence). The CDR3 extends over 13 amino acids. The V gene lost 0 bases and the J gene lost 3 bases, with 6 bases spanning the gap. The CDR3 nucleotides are TGTGCCAGCAGTTTATCGGGAGTCTACGAGCAGTACTTC. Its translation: CASSLSGVYEQYF.

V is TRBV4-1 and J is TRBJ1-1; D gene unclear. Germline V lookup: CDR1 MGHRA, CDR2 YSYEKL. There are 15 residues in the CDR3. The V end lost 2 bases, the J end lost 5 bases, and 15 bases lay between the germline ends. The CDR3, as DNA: TGCGCCAGCAGCCAACTCTCAGCGGTCTCGACTGAAGCTTTCTTT. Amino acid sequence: CASSQLSAVSTEAFF.

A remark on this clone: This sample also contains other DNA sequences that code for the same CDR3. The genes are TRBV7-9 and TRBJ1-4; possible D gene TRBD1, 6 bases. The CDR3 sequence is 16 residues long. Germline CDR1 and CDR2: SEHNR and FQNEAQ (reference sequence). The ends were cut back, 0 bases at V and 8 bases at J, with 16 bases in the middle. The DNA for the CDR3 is TGTGCCAGCAGCTTAGCCCTAGGGGGGGCAGGAGAAAAACTGTTTTTT. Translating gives CASSLALGGAGEKLFF.

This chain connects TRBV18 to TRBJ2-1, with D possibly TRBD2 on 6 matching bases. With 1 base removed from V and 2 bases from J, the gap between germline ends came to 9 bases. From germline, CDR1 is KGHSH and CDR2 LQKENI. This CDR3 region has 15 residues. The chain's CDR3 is CASSPLPSAYNEQFF. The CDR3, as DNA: TGTGCCAGCTCACCACTTCCTAGCGCCTACAATGAGCAGTTCTTC. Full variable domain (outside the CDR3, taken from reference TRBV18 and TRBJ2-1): NAGVMQNPRHLVRRRGQEARLRCSPMKGHSHVYWYRQLPEEGLKFMVYLQKENIIDESGMPKERFSAEFPKEGPSILRIQQVVRGDSAAYFCASSPLPSAYNEQFFGPGTRLTVL.

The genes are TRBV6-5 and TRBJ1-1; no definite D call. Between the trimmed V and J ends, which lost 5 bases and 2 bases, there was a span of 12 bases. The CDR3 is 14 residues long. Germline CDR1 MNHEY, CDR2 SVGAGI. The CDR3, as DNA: TGTGCCAGCAGTCGACTTGGATCAAACACTGAAGCTTTCTTT. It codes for CASSRLGSNTEAFF.

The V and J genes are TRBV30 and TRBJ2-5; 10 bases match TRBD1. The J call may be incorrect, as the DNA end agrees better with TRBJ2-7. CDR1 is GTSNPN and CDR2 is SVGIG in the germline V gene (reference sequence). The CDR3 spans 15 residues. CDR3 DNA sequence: TGTGCCTGGAGTAAAGGACAGGGGGTAGTGTACGAGCAGTACTTC. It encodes CAWSKGQGVVYEQYF.

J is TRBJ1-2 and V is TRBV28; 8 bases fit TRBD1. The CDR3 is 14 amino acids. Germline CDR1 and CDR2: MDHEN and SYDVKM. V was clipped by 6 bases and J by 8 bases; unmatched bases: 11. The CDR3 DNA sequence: TGTGCCAGCAGCGCCGACCAGGGGGCGCGGGGCTACACCTTC. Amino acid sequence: CASSADQGARGYTF.

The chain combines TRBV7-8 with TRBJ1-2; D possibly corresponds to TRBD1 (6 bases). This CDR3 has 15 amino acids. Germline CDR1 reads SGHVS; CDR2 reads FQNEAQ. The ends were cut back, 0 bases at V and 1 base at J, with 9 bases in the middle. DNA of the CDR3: TGTGCCAGCAGCTTAGCCGGACAGCATAACTATGGCTACACCTTC. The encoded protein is CASSLAGQHNYGYTF.

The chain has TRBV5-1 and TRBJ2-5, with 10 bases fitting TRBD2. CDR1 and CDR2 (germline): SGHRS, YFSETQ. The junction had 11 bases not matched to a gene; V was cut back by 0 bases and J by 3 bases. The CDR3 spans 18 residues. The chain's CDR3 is CASSLGASGGGTEETQYF. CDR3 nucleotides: TGCGCCAGCAGCTTGGGGGCTAGCGGGGGTGGAACCGAAGAGACCCAGTACTTC.

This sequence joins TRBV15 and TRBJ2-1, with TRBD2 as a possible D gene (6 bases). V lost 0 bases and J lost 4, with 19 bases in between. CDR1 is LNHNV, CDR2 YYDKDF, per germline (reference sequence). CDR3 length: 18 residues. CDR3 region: CATSREEGGDYLYNEQFF. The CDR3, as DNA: TGTGCCACCAGCAGAGAAGAGGGCGGGGATTACCTATACAATGAGCAGTTCTTC. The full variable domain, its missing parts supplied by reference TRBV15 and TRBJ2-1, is DAMVIQNPRYQVTQFGKPVTLSCSQTLNHNVMYWYQQKSSQAPKLLFHYYDKDFNNEADTPDNFQSRRPNTSFCFLDIRSPGLGDTAMYLCATSREEGGDYLYNEQFFGPGTRLTVL.